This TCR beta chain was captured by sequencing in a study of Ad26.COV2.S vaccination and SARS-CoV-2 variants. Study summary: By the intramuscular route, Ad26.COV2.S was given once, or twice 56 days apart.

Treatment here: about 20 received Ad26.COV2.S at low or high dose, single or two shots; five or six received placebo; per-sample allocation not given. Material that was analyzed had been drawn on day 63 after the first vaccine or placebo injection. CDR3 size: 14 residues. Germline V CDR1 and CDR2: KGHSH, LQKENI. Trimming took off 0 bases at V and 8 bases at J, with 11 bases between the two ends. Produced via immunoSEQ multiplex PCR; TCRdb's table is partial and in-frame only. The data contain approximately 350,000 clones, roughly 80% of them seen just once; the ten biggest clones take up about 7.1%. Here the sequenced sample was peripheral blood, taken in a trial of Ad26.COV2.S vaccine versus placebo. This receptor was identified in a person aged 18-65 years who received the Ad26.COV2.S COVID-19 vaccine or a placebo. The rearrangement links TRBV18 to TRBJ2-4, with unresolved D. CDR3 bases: TGTGCCAGCTCACCACCGAAGGGTGGCGACATTCAGTACTTC. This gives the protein CASSPPKGGDIQYF. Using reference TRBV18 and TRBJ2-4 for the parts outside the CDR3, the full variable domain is NAGVMQNPRHLVRRRGQEARLRCSPMKGHSHVYWYRQLPEEGLKFMVYLQKENIIDESGMPKERFSAEFPKEGPSILRIQQVVRGDSAAYFCASSPPKGGDIQYFGAGTRLSVL.